This TCR beta chain was retrieved from a study of beta chain features in type 1 diabetes. Regarding the study as a whole: Shortening of TCRB CDR3s, moderate but significant, appeared in all four CD4+ subsets of Type 1 diabetes patients.

Concerning this clone itself: Its antigen is not known.

The length of the CDR3 is 11 residues. Trimming left V 5 bases short and J 13 bases short, with 13 bases between. CDR1 is SGHRS, CDR2 YFSETQ, per germline. Reverse transcribing all isolated RNA meant expressed TCRB transcripts were sequenced. TCRdb keeps only in-frame clones here, not all; method: immunoSEQ multiplex PCR. The sample shows about 660,000 clones, around an eighth of them seen only once. The TCR originated in a man aged 18 to 30 with type 1 diabetes. What was sequenced was naive CD4+ T cells from blood. J is TRBJ2-1 and V is TRBV5-1; D ambiguous. CDR3 loop: CASRIELIQFF. CDR3 DNA sequence: TGCGCCAGCAGGATCGAGTTGATTCAGTTCTTC.